The 27 T cell receptor beta chains below come from one sample, sequenced in a study of shared clonotypes between healthy human individuals. Method: immunoSEQ multiplex PCR; TCRdb's copy keeps in-frame clones and lacks some. Here the sample spans 2 million to 2.5 million clones, approximately 96% being singletons. Sequencing was performed on naive CD4+ T cells sorted from blood. Subset in this sample: CD45RA+ positively selected. The receptors shown here come from a man between 18 and 29 years old in good health.

The chain joins TRBV5-1 to TRBJ2-1; D is perhaps TRBD2 (6 bases). Germline V CDR1 and CDR2: SGHRS, YFSETQ. CDR3 size: 15 residues. V was shortened by 5 bases and J by 0 bases, with 12 bases between the two germline ends. The CDR3 spells CASRAGGDSYNEQFF. In DNA form, the CDR3 reads TGCGCCAGCAGGGCCGGCGGGGACTCCTACAATGAGCAGTTCTTC.

The rearrangement joins TRBV5-1 to TRBJ2-1; 7 positions match TRBD1. V gave up 1 base and J gave up 8 bases; unmatched junction bases: 3. CDR3 length equals 13 residues. Germline V lookup: CDR1 SGHRS, CDR2 YFSETQ. CDR3 amino acids: CASSLRQGDEQFF. The DNA for the CDR3 is TGCGCCAGCAGCTTGAGACAGGGCGATGAGCAGTTCTTC.

Note on this clone: The same CDR3 arises from other DNA sequences in this sample as well. V usage is TRBV5-1 and J usage is TRBJ2-7, with D tentatively TRBD1 or TRBD2 (5 bases each). Trimming took off 0 bases at V and 4 bases at J, with 14 bases between the two ends. The CDR3 runs to 15 residues. Germline values: CDR1 SGHRS, CDR2 YFSETQ. The CDR3 nucleotides read TGCGCCAGCAGCTTGGGCGGGCAGGGATCGTACGAGCAGTACTTC. Translated, it gives CASSLGGQGSYEQYF.

The chain combines TRBV5-6 with TRBJ2-7, with 10 bases fitting TRBD1. The CDR3 is 14 amino acids. After removal of 4 bases from V and 6 bases from J, the junction contained 7 bases not matched to a gene. Germline values: CDR1 SGHDT, CDR2 YYEEEE. In nucleotides, the CDR3 is TGTGCCAGCAGCCGGGACAGGGGTCAAAGCGAGCAGTACTTC. Its translation is CASSRDRGQSEQYF. The full variable domain, rest sourced from reference TRBV5-6 and TRBJ2-7, is DAGVTQSPTHLIKTRGQQVTLRCSPKSGHDTVSWYQQALGQGPQFIFQYYEEEERQRGNFPDRFSGHQFPNYSSELNVNALLLGDSALYLCASSRDRGQSEQYFGPGTRLTVT.

This chain links TRBV5-6 with TRBJ2-1; D unclear. CDR3 length: 14 amino acids. V lost 2 bases, J lost 1 base, and 7 bases lay in between. Germline CDR1 and CDR2: SGHDT and YYEEEE. The CDR3 here is CASSFKPSYNEQFF. As DNA, the CDR3 is TGTGCCAGCAGCTTTAAACCTTCCTACAATGAGCAGTTCTTC. The full variable domain, with the rest looked up from reference TRBV5-6 and TRBJ2-1, is DAGVTQSPTHLIKTRGQQVTLRCSPKSGHDTVSWYQQALGQGPQFIFQYYEEEERQRGNFPDRFSGHQFPNYSSELNVNALLLGDSALYLCASSFKPSYNEQFFGPGTRLTVL.

The V and J genes are TRBV28 and TRBJ1-1; D not resolved. V was trimmed by 6 bases and J by 1 base, leaving 12 bases between them. The germline gives CDR1 MDHEN, CDR2 SYDVKM. CDR3 size: 14 residues. The CDR3 is CASRPGGTNTEAFF. CDR3 bases: TGTGCCAGCAGACCGGGCGGCACGAACACTGAAGCTTTCTTT.

The chain is built from TRBV6-1 and TRBJ1-5, with D possibly TRBD1 on 6 matching bases. The CDR3 is made up of 15 amino acids. Per the germline V gene, CDR1 is MNHNS and CDR2 is SASEGT. The V end lost 2 bases, the J end lost 5 bases, and 13 bases lay between the germline ends. CDR3 protein: CASSERRAGDQPQHF. CDR3 nucleotide sequence: TGTGCCAGCAGTGAAAGGAGGGCAGGGGATCAGCCCCAGCATTTT.

V gene TRBV6-5 combines with J gene TRBJ2-1; D possibly uses TRBD1 or TRBD2 (5 bases each). CDR1 is MNHEY and CDR2 is SVGAGI in the germline V gene. This CDR3 is 15 amino acids long. Trimming removed 2 bases from V and 6 bases from J, with 14 bases in between. CDR3 loop: CASSYHSEGSNEQFF. In nucleotides, the CDR3 is TGTGCCAGCAGTTACCACTCCGAGGGGAGCAATGAGCAGTTCTTC.

The gene calls are TRBV7-9 and TRBJ2-1; no definite D call. Trimming removed 2 bases from V and 5 bases from J, with 10 bases in between. The CDR3 runs 14 residues. Germline assignment: CDR1 SEHNR and CDR2 FQNEAQ (reference sequence). This CDR3 reads CASSLKGIDNEQFF. CDR3 nucleotide sequence: TGTGCCAGCAGCTTAAAAGGGATCGACAATGAGCAGTTCTTC.

This clone was seen once. This CDR3 is also generated by other DNA sequences in the sample. The J gene is TRBJ2-5, the V gene TRBV20-1; D uncertain. Germline CDR1 DFQATT, CDR2 SNEGSKA (reference sequence). There are 11 residues in the CDR3. Trimming removed 1 base from V and 4 bases from J, with 4 bases in between. CDR3 sequence (DNA): TGCAGTGCTAGAGTGGGAGAGACCCAGTACTTC. Translation: CSARVGETQYF.

The rearrangement links TRBV5-8 to TRBJ2-7; no clear D. Trimming removed 2 bases from V and 1 base from J, with 13 bases in between. Per the germline V gene, CDR1 is SGHTS and CDR2 is YDEGEE. The CDR3 consists of 15 residues. CDR3 in amino acids: CASSLYPPGSYEQYF. In DNA form, the CDR3 reads TGTGCCAGCAGCTTATATCCACCCGGGTCCTACGAGCAGTACTTC.

The V call is TRBV5-1, the J call TRBJ1-2, with TRBD1 as a possible D gene (6 bases). The CDR3 is 16 amino acids. Germline CDR1 SGHRS, CDR2 YFSETQ. Trimming shortened V by 4 bases and J by 4 bases, and 20 bases separated the two germline ends. CDR3 protein: CASSTNRDPLVYGYTF. The CDR3 DNA sequence: TGCGCCAGCAGCACTAACAGGGACCCCCTCGTCTATGGCTACACCTTC. The full variable domain, in which reference TRBV5-1 and TRBJ1-2 provide the parts outside the CDR3, is KAGVTQTPRYLIKTRGQQVTLSCSPISGHRSVSWYQQTPGQGLQFLFEYFSETQRNKGNFPGRFSGRQFSNSRSEMNVSTLELGDSALYLCASSTNRDPLVYGYTFGSGTRLTVV.

Notes on this clone: Other DNA sequences in this specimen translate into the identical CDR3. The chain joins TRBV5-1 to TRBJ1-4, with D maybe TRBD1 (5 bases). The CDR3 runs to 15 residues. V lost 0 bases and J 3 bases, leaving 9 bases between the germline ends. CDR1 SGHRS and CDR2 YFSETQ come from the germline V gene. The CDR3 DNA reads as TGCGCCAGCAGCTTGGAGGGGAGGGCTAATGAAAAACTGTTTTTT. Translated, it gives CASSLEGRANEKLFF.

V is TRBV7-2 and J is TRBJ2-7; 7 positions match TRBD2. The V gene end was trimmed by 2 bases and the J gene end by 5 bases; junction bases not matched to a gene: 3. The CDR3 consists of 13 residues. CDR1 SGHTA and CDR2 FQGNSA come from the germline V gene. CDR3 DNA sequence: TGTGCCAGCAGCTTACAGCGGGATAACGAGCAGTACTTC. Its translation: CASSLQRDNEQYF.

To note about this clone: The DNA is left out, because the CDR3 cannot be placed on it with certainty; the CDR3 is given as TCRdb lists it. The same CDR3 can be traced to other DNA sequences in this sample. The chain is built from TRBV7-9 and TRBJ2-3; TRBD1, the D gene given by the table, was not confirmed from the DNA. Including both end residues, the CDR3 is 13 amino acids long. CDR1 is SEHNR and CDR2 is FQNEAQ in the germline V gene (reference sequence). The CDR3 sequence: CASSFGPGDTQYF.

Turning to this clone: Other nucleotide sequences from this sample produce the same CDR3. The chain links TRBV27 to TRBJ2-7; D unresolved. CDR3 length equals 13 residues. The germline gives CDR1 MNHEY, CDR2 SMNVEV (reference sequence). Deletions cut 0 bases from V and 3 bases from J, with 6 bases between. CDR3 amino acids: CASSLSLGYEQYF. The CDR3 DNA reads TGTGCCAGCAGTTTATCTCTCGGCTACGAGCAGTACTTC.

V is TRBV7-8 and J is TRBJ1-6, with 7 bases that match TRBD1. After removal of 5 bases from V and 10 bases from J, the junction contained 5 bases not matched to a gene. Germline V gives CDR1 SGHVS, CDR2 FQNEAQ. The CDR3 extends over 13 amino acids. CDR3 residues: CASSNTGDSPLHF. CDR3 coding DNA: TGTGCCAGCAGCAACACAGGGGACTCACCCCTCCACTTT.

The chain combines TRBV10-1 with TRBJ2-7; TRBD1 is a possible D gene (6 bases). The CDR3 totals 12 residues. V was clipped by 7 bases and J by 1 base, with 8 bases between them. Per germline, CDR1 WNHNN and CDR2 SYGVQD (reference sequence). The CDR3 nucleotides are TGCGCCAGCAAGGACAGATCCTACGAGCAGTACTTC. This translates into CASKDRSYEQYF.

This clone was seen a handful of times. This rearrangement joins TRBV5-1 to TRBJ1-3; maybe TRBD1 (5 bases). This CDR3 is 16 amino acids long. V shed 1 base and J shed 1 base, with 12 bases lying between them. Germline-derived CDR1 and CDR2 are SGHRS and YFSETQ. DNA of the CDR3: TGCGCCAGCAGCTTGCAGGGTAGTGGGTCTGGAAACACCATATATTTT. This translates into CASSLQGSGSGNTIYF.

The chain combines TRBV19 with TRBJ2-7, with D tentatively TRBD1 (6 bases). Germline CDR1 is LNHDA and CDR2 is SQIVND (reference sequence). This CDR3 spans 11 amino acids. V shed 4 bases and J shed 11 bases, with 12 bases lying between them. CDR3: CASSSGGGKYF. CDR3 sequence (DNA): TGTGCCAGTAGTAGTGGGGGCGGCAAGTACTTC.

V usage is TRBV7-2 and J usage is TRBJ2-3; 9 positions match TRBD2. After removal of 5 bases from V and 2 bases from J, the junction contained 8 bases not matched to a gene. Germline V CDR1 and CDR2: SGHTA, FQGNSA. The CDR3 has 16 residues. Written as DNA, the CDR3 is TGTGCCAGCAGCGTAATAGCGGGGGTCTACACAGATACGCAGTATTTT. It is translated as CASSVIAGVYTDTQYF.

The sample holds one count of this clone. The J gene is TRBJ2-3, the V gene TRBV13; 8 bases line up with TRBD1. Germline V gene sequence: CDR1 PRHDT, CDR2 FYEKMQ (reference sequence). The CDR3 is made up of 16 amino acids. The trim removed 4 bases at V and 0 bases at J, leaving 6 bases unmatched. The CDR3 sequence is CASSSRTGLSTDTQYF. As DNA, the CDR3 is TGTGCCAGCAGCTCCAGGACAGGGCTAAGCACAGATACGCAGTATTTT.

CDR3 sequence: CASSGSGGLSLSTDTQYF. In nucleotides, the CDR3 is TGTGCCAGCAGCGGTAGCGGGGGGCTTTCCCTTAGCACAGATACGCAGTATTTT. The chain has TRBV9 and TRBJ2-3, with TRBD2 matching 10 bases. The CDR3 covers 18 residues. With 3 bases clipped from V and 0 bases from J, the junction kept 10 bases outside the gene matches. Germline loops: CDR1 SGDLS, CDR2 YYNGEE.

V is TRBV18 and J is TRBJ1-2; 9 nucleotides align to TRBD1. Trimming took 3 bases from V and 14 from J; bases not matched to a gene: 19. Germline V lookup: CDR1 KGHSH, CDR2 LQKENI. This CDR3 comprises 16 residues. The CDR3 protein is CASSPQNKGTGLSGTF. CDR3 nucleotide sequence: TGTGCCAGCTCACCTCAAAATAAAGGGACAGGGCTCTCTGGGACCTTC.

V is TRBV7-2 and J is TRBJ2-7, with TRBD2 as a possible D gene (6 bases). The CDR3 loop spans 16 amino acids. Trimming cost V 6 bases and J 1 base, with 19 bases left between them. Germline V CDR1 and CDR2: SGHTA, FQGNSA. Written as DNA, the CDR3 is TGTGCCAGCAGTCGGGGGTCGGGTAAGGGATCCTACGAGCAGTACTTC. Its protein product is CASSRGSGKGSYEQYF. The full variable domain, its missing parts supplied by reference TRBV7-2 and TRBJ2-7, is GAGVSQSPSNKVTEKGKDVELRCDPISGHTALYWYRQSLGQGLEFLIYFQGNSAPDKSGLPSDRFSAERTGGSVSTLTIQRTQQEDSAVYLCASSRGSGKGSYEQYFGPGTRLTVT.

This rearrangement joins TRBV6-5 to TRBJ2-3; tentative D call: TRBD2 (6 bases). Looked up from germline, CDR1 is MNHEY and CDR2 is SVGAGI. With 0 bases removed from V and 4 bases from J, the gap between germline ends came to 14 bases. The CDR3 has 16 residues. CDR3 coding DNA: TGTGCCAGCAGTTACTCTCCAACGGGAGCTCCAGATACGCAGTATTTT. It codes for CASSYSPTGAPDTQYF.

The CDR3 loop reads CASSAAGTFNTGELFF. In nucleotides, the CDR3 is TGTGCCAGCAGTGCCGCCGGGACCTTCAACACCGGGGAGCTGTTTTTT. The rearrangement uses TRBV6-1 and TRBJ2-2; either TRBD1 or TRBD2 may fit D (5 bases each). This CDR3 contains 16 residues. Germline V CDR1 and CDR2: MNHNS, SASEGT. V lost 4 bases to trimming and J lost 2 bases, with 14 bases between them.